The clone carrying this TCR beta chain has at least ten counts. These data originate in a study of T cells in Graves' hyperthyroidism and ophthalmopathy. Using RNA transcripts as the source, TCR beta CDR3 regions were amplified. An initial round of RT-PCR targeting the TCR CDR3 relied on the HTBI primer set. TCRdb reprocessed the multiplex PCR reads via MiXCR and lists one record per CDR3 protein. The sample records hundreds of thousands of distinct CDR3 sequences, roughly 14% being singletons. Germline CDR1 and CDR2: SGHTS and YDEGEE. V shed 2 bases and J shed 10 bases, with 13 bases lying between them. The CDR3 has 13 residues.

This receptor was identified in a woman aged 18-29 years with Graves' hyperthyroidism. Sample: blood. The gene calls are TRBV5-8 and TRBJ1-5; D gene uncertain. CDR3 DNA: TGTGCCAGCAGCTTTAACAAGGAGGACCCCCAGCATTTT. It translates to CASSFNKEDPQHF.